The 26 T cell receptor beta chains presented below share a single source sample, sequenced in a study of blood T cells in healthy people across ages. A sample-barcoded 5' primer and a J-beta primer mix were used in a second PCR of roughly 7 to 12 cycles. TCRdb re-analysed the 5' RACE reads in MiXCR, keeping a single row per CDR3 protein. The sample includes about 680,000 distinct CDR3 sequences, more than 40% seen only once; the top ten take 25% to 35%. Sequenced material: blood. These receptors all stem from a woman aged 55 to 70 in good health.

This clonotype was recorded many times. The chain carries TRBV25-1 and TRBJ2-5; D uncertain. Germline CDR1 is MGHDK and CDR2 is SYGVNS. Trimming took off 4 bases at V and 11 bases at J, with 17 bases between the two ends. The CDR3 covers 13 residues. Here the CDR3 reads CASSGIPRGEQYF. CDR3 nucleotides: TGTGCCAGCAGTGGAATTCCGAGAGGAGAGCAGTACTTC.

The V call is TRBV20-1, the J call TRBJ2-1; 10 nucleotides align to TRBD2. With V trimmed by 3 bases and J by 0 bases, 11 bases remained unmatched. Germline assignment: CDR1 DFQATT and CDR2 SNEGSKA (reference sequence). The CDR3 is made up of 18 amino acids. This chain's CDR3 is CSASRGSGRQSSYNEQFF. The CDR3 bases are TGCAGTGCTAGTAGGGGTAGCGGGAGGCAGAGCTCCTACAATGAGCAGTTCTTC.

This clonotype has only a few counts. The V gene is TRBV15, the J gene TRBJ2-3; 9 bases are shared with TRBD2. V shed 1 base, J shed 2 bases, and the junction held 4 bases outside the gene matches. Germline V gene data show CDR1 as LNHNV and CDR2 as YYDKDF (reference sequence). CDR3 size: 16 residues. CDR3 sequence reads: CATSRGLAGYTDTQYF. In nucleotides, the CDR3 is TGTGCCACCAGCAGAGGTCTAGCGGGGTACACAGATACGCAGTATTTT.

The rearrangement uses TRBV11-2 and TRBJ2-7; no firm D call. V lost 4 bases, J lost 0 bases, and 16 bases lay in between. CDR3 size: 16 residues. Germline loops: CDR1 SGHAT, CDR2 FQNNGV. This CDR3 is CASSSIAGKSSYEQYF. The CDR3 coding sequence is TGTGCCAGCAGCTCCATAGCAGGAAAGAGCTCCTACGAGCAGTACTTC.

The rearrangement uses TRBV30 and TRBJ1-2; D remains ambiguous. The CDR3 has 14 residues. Germline V gene lookup returns CDR1 GTSNPN and CDR2 SVGIG (reference sequence). V dropped 2 bases and J dropped 2 bases, with 12 bases sitting between them. CDR3 residues: CAWSTLTRNYGYTF. DNA for the CDR3: TGTGCCTGGAGTACCCTGACACGGAACTATGGCTACACCTTC.

J is TRBJ1-2 and V is TRBV28; no reliable D call. The CDR3 is 12 residues long. V was shortened by 5 bases and J by 6 bases, with 10 bases between the two germline ends. CDR1 is MDHEN, CDR2 SYDVKM, per germline. The DNA for the CDR3 is TGTGCCAGCAGTCCAGCCCGTGATGGCTACACCTTC. Its protein product is CASSPARDGYTF.

This chain joins TRBV28 and TRBJ1-5, with no clear D. The CDR3 covers 14 residues. CDR1 MDHEN and CDR2 SYDVKM come from the germline V gene. The germline V and J ends were trimmed by 3 bases and 9 bases, with 15 bases remaining between them. Here the CDR3 DNA reads TGTGCCAGCAGTTTTCGATCGGGATCACGGCCCCAGCATTTT. Protein sequence: CASSFRSGSRPQHF.

This clonotype showed up many times. J is TRBJ2-7 and V is TRBV29-1; the D gene could be TRBD1 or TRBD2 (5 bases each). V lost 1 base to trimming and J lost 2 bases, with 12 bases between them. Germline CDR1 and CDR2: SQVTM and ANQGSEA. The CDR3 runs to 14 residues. CDR3 residues: CSVEVSGTTYEQYF. In DNA form, the CDR3 reads TGCAGCGTTGAAGTATCCGGGACGACCTACGAGCAGTACTTC.

This chain uses TRBV6-5 with TRBJ2-5; no clear D gene. The ends were cut back, 0 bases at V and 2 bases at J, with 4 bases in the middle. The CDR3 runs to 13 residues. Germline assignment: CDR1 MNHEY and CDR2 SVGAGI. CDR3 in amino acids: CASSYSRQETQYF. Written as DNA, the CDR3 is TGTGCCAGCAGTTACTCCAGGCAAGAGACCCAGTACTTC.

The chain carries TRBV10-3 and TRBJ2-3; D is possibly TRBD2 (6 bases). Germline assignment: CDR1 ENHRY and CDR2 SYGVKD. V shed 2 bases and J shed 2 bases, with 14 bases lying between them. This CDR3 has 16 amino acids. This CDR3 is CAISELETRVTDTQYF. The CDR3 DNA reads TGTGCCATCAGTGAGCTAGAGACTAGAGTCACAGATACGCAGTATTTT.

This clonotype was counted many times. The chain carries TRBV7-3 and TRBJ2-7, with D possibly TRBD1 on 6 matching bases. The CDR3 extends over 14 amino acids. Per germline, CDR1 SGHTA and CDR2 FQGTGA. Trimming shortened V by 1 base and J by 2 bases, and 9 bases separated the two germline ends. The CDR3 loop reads CASSLRDKPYEQYF. As DNA, the CDR3 is TGTGCCAGCAGCTTAAGGGACAAGCCCTACGAGCAGTACTTC.

The chain is built from TRBV20-1 and TRBJ2-1, with D unresolved. The V and J ends lost 5 bases and 6 bases respectively, with 20 bases between them. The CDR3 consists of 15 residues. Germline CDR1 DFQATT, CDR2 SNEGSKA (reference sequence). The CDR3 nucleotides are TGCAGTGCTGCAAACCCCGTACGGGTCGGCAATGAGCAGTTCTTC. Protein sequence: CSAANPVRVGNEQFF.

This rearrangement joins TRBV10-3 to TRBJ1-4, with TRBD1 identical over 7 bases. There are 15 residues in the CDR3. Germline trimming cut 6 bases from V and 1 base from J; bases unmatched to any gene: 5. The germline CDR1 and CDR2 sequences are ENHRY and SYGVKD. CDR3 sequence reads: CAIRQGRGTNEKLFF. Here the CDR3 DNA reads TGTGCCATCAGACAGGGGAGAGGAACTAATGAAAAACTGTTTTTT.

The chain is built from TRBV4-2 and TRBJ2-1, with TRBD1 matching 7 bases. The J call may be mistaken, given a closer DNA end match to TRBJ2-7. Looked up from germline, CDR1 is LGHNA and CDR2 is YNFKEQ. The CDR3 extends over 15 amino acids. CDR3 protein: CASSTSRDSYNEQYF. DNA of the CDR3: TGTGCCAGCAGCACCTCCCGGGACAGTTACAATGAGCAGTACTTC.

The count of this clonotype is one. The CDR3 DNA sequence: TGCAGTGCTAGTGGCGTTGGGAGTTTGGACACTGAAGCTTTCTTT. Amino acids: CSASGVGSLDTEAFF. The V and J genes are TRBV20-1 and TRBJ1-1, with no clear D. Germline V gene lookup returns CDR1 DFQATT and CDR2 SNEGSKA (reference sequence). The CDR3 totals 15 residues. V was trimmed by 3 bases and J by 3 bases, leaving 17 bases between them.

The gene calls are TRBV28 and TRBJ1-2; no definite D call. In germline, CDR1 is MDHEN, CDR2 SYDVKM. The V end was cut by 3 bases, the J end by 10 bases, with 15 bases between. CDR3 length equals 13 residues. The chain's CDR3 is CASSFLRLGDYTF. The CDR3 region has the DNA TGTGCCAGCAGTTTCCTGAGGTTGGGTGACTACACCTTC.

The chain couples TRBV28 to TRBJ1-2; no reliable D call. V lost 3 bases, J lost 2 bases, and 10 bases lay in between. The CDR3 loop spans 14 amino acids. Germline V gene lookup returns CDR1 MDHEN and CDR2 SYDVKM. The CDR3 coding sequence is TGTGCCAGCAGTTTCTCAGTTCAGAACTATGGCTACACCTTC. Its translation is CASSFSVQNYGYTF.

V and J are TRBV7-2 and TRBJ1-2; 10 bases match TRBD1. Germline assignment: CDR1 SGHTA and CDR2 FQGNSA. Trimming at V came to 5 bases and at J to 6 bases, leaving 3 bases not matched to a gene. The CDR3 loop spans 13 amino acids. Here the CDR3 reads CASSRGQGDGYTF. The CDR3 nucleotides read TGTGCCAGCAGCCGCGGACAGGGGGATGGCTACACCTTC.

The V and J genes are TRBV7-2 and TRBJ2-7; unclear D gene. Germline V CDR1 and CDR2: SGHTA, FQGNSA. This CDR3 region has 14 residues. With 1 base removed from V and 4 bases from J, the gap between germline ends came to 11 bases. CDR3 DNA: TGTGCCAGCAGCTTAGTAGGCCAGTTGTACGAGCAGTACTTC. Translation gives CASSLVGQLYEQYF.

The table lists this clonotype with many counts. The gene calls are TRBV6-6 and TRBJ2-1; 10 bases are a match to TRBD2. The CDR3 length is 15 residues. CDR1 is MNHNY, CDR2 SVGAGI, per germline (reference sequence). With V trimmed by 5 bases and J by 3 bases, 4 bases remained unmatched. This CDR3 reads CASSKGLAVYNEQFF. The CDR3 nucleotides are TGTGCCAGCAGTAAAGGACTAGCGGTCTACAATGAGCAGTTCTTC.

The chain employs TRBV7-3 and TRBJ2-5; weak D call: TRBD2 (5 bases). The end of the DNA aligns better with TRBJ2-7, so the J call may be wrong. Germline V lookup: CDR1 SGHTA, CDR2 FQGTGA. The CDR3 extends over 14 amino acids. CDR3 residues: CASSPSGPPGEQYF. CDR3 coding DNA: TGTGCCAGCAGTCCAAGCGGACCCCCCGGCGAGCAGTACTTC.

The chain has TRBV9 and TRBJ2-3; no definite D call. This CDR3 region has 12 residues. In germline, CDR1 is SGDLS, CDR2 YYNGEE. Deletions cut 0 bases from V and 5 bases from J, with 4 bases between. The CDR3 loop is CASSVDGDTQYF. CDR3 nucleotides: TGTGCCAGCAGCGTAGACGGAGATACGCAGTATTTT.

This clonotype was picked up a small number of times. The V and J genes are TRBV5-1 and TRBJ2-3; D uncertain. V lost 0 bases, J lost 4 bases, and 15 bases lay in between. Germline CDR1 and CDR2: SGHRS and YFSETQ. This CDR3 spans 16 amino acids. The CDR3 bases are TGCGCCAGCAGCTTGGGTCTCCAAGTGGGCGCAGATACGCAGTATTTT. Amino acids: CASSLGLQVGADTQYF.

The CDR3 nucleotides are TGCAGTGCTAGAGATAGGACAGGGGCTAACTATGGCTACACCTTC. Protein: CSARDRTGANYGYTF. This sequence joins TRBV20-1 and TRBJ1-2; 9 nucleotides align to TRBD1. The CDR3 spans 15 residues. The trim removed 0 bases at V and 0 bases at J, leaving 2 bases unmatched. Germline CDR1 is DFQATT and CDR2 is SNEGSKA (reference sequence).

This clonotype was seen repeatedly, ten times or more. V and J are TRBV20-1 and TRBJ2-5, with D tentatively TRBD2 (6 bases). The CDR3 is 18 residues long. Trimming removed 0 bases at V and 11 bases at J, with 31 bases between. Germline assignment: CDR1 DFQATT and CDR2 SNEGSKA (reference sequence). CDR3 sequence reads: CSARDPPPNRAGTDEQYF. The CDR3 DNA reads as TGCAGTGCTAGAGATCCCCCCCCCAATCGGGCGGGGACGGATGAGCAGTACTTC.

The CDR3 region is CSARDPSGGLTGELFF. The CDR3, as DNA: TGCAGTGCTAGAGATCCATCAGGGGGCTTAACCGGGGAGCTGTTTTTT. The genes are TRBV20-1 and TRBJ2-2; 8 nucleotides match TRBD1. Germline CDR1 DFQATT, CDR2 SNEGSKA (reference sequence). The CDR3 is 16 residues long. The J segment lost 5 bases and the V segment lost 0 bases, leaving 8 bases of the junction unmatched.